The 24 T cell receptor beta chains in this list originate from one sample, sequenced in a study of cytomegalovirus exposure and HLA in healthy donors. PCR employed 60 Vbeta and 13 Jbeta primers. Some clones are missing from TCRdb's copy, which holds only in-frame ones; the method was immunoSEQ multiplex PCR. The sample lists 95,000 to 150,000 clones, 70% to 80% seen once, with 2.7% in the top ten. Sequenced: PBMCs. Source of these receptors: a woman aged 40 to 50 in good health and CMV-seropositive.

The chain's CDR3 is CASSSTGEAYEQYF. For the CDR3, the DNA is TGCGCCAGCAGCTCGACAGGGGAGGCCTACGAGCAGTACTTC. J is TRBJ2-5 and V is TRBV5-1; 8 bases match TRBD1. TRBJ2-7 explains the end of the DNA better; the J call may be wrong. The CDR3 has 14 amino acids. CDR1 is SGHRS, CDR2 YFSETQ, per germline.

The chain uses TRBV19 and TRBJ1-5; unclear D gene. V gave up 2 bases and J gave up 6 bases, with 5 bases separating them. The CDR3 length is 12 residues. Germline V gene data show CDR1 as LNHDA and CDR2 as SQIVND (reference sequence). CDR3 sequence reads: CASSIILQPQHF. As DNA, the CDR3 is TGTGCCAGTAGTATAATCCTTCAGCCCCAGCATTTT.

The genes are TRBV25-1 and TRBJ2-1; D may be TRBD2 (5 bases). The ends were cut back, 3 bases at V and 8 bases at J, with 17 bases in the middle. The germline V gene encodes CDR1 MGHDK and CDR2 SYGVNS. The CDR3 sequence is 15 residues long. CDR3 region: CASSESIASVYEQFF. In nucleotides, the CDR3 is TGTGCCAGCAGTGAGAGTATAGCGTCGGTTTATGAGCAGTTCTTC.

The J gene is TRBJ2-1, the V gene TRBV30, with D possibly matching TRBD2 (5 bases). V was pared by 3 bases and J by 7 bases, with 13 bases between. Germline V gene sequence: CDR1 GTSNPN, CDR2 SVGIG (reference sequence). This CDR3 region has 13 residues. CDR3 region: CAWSRGLENEQFF. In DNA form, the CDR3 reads TGTGCCTGGAGCCGAGGGCTAGAAAATGAGCAGTTCTTC.

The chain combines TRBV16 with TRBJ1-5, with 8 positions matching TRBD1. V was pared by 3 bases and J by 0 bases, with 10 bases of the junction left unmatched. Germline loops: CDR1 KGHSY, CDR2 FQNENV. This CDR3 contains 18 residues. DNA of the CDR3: TGTGCCAGCAGCCAGAGGACAGGGAGCTTGCATAGCAATCAGCCCCAGCATTTT. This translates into CASSQRTGSLHSNQPQHF.

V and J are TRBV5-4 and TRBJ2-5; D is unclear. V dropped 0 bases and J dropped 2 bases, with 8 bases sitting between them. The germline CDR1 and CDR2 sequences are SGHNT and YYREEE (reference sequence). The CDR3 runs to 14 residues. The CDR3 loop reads CASSLAARQETQYF. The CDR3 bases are TGTGCCAGCAGCTTGGCGGCTAGGCAAGAGACCCAGTACTTC.

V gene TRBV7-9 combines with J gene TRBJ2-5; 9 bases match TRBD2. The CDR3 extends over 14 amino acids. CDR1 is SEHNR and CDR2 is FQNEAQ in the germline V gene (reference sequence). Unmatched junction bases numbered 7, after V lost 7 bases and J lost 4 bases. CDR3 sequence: CASTHSGRRETQYF. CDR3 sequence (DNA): TGTGCCAGCACTCATAGCGGGAGACGAGAGACCCAGTACTTC.

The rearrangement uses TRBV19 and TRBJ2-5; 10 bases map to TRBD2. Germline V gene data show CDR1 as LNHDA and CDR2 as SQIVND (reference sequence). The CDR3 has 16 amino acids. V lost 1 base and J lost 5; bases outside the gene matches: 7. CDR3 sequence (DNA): TGTGCCAGTAGTATAGTGGCTAGCGGGGGAAAGGAGACCCAGTACTTC. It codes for CASSIVASGGKETQYF.

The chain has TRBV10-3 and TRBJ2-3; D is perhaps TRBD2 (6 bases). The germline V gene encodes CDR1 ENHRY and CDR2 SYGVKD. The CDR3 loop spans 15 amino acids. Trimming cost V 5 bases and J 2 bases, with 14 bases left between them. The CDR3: CAISFSGLHTDTQYF. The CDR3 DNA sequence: TGTGCCATCAGTTTCTCGGGACTGCACACAGATACGCAGTATTTT.

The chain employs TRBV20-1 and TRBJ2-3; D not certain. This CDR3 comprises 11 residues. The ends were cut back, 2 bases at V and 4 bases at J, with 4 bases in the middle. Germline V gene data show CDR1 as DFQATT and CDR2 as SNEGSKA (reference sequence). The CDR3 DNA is TGCAGTGCTAGATCAGCAGATACGCAGTATTTT. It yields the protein CSARSADTQYF.

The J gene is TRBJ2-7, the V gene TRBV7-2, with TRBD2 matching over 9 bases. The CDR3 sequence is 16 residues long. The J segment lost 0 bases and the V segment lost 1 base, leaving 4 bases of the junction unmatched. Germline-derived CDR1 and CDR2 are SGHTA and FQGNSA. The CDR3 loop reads CASSLGGLARSYEQYF. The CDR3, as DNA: TGTGCCAGCAGCTTAGGTGGACTAGCGCGCTCCTACGAGCAGTACTTC.

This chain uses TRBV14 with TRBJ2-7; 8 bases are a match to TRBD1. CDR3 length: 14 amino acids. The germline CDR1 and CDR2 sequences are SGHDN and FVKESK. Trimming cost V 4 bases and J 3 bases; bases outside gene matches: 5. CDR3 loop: CASSLQGGYYEQYF. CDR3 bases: TGTGCCAGCAGCCTACAGGGGGGCTACTACGAGCAGTACTTC.

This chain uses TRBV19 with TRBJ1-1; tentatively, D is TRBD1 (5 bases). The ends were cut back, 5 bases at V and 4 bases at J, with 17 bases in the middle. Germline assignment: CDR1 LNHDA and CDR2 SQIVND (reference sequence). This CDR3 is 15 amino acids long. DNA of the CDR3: TGTGCCAGTAGTCCTCCGTTGGGGGGGTTCACTGAAGCTTTCTTT. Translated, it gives CASSPPLGGFTEAFF. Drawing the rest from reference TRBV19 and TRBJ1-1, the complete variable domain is DGGITQSPKYLFRKEGQNVTLSCEQNLNHDAMYWYRQDPGQGLRLIYYSQIVNDFQKGDIAEGYSVSREKKESFPLTVTSAQKNPTAFYLCASSPPLGGFTEAFFGQGTRLTVV.

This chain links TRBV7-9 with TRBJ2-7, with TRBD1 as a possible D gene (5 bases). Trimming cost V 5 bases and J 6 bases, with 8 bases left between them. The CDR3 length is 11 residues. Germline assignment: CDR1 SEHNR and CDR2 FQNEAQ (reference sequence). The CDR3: CASSTGPEQYF. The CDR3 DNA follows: TGTGCCAGCAGCACAGGCCCCGAGCAGTACTTC.

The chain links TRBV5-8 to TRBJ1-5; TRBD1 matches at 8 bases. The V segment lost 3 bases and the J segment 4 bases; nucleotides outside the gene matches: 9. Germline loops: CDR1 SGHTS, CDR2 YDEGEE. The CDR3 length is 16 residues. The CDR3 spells CASSYRQGTRNQPQHF. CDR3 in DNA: TGTGCCAGCAGCTACCGACAGGGGACGCGGAATCAGCCCCAGCATTTT. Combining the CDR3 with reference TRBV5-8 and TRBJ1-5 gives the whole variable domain EAGVTQSPTHLIKTRGQQATLRCSPISGHTSVYWYQQALGLGLQFLLWYDEGEERNRGNFPPRFSGRQFPNYSSELNVNALELEDSALYLCASSYRQGTRNQPQHFGDGTRLSIL.

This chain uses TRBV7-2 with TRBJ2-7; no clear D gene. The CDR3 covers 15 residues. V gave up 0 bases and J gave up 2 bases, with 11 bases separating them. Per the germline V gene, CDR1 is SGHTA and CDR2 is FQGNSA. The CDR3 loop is CASSLAVGGPYEQYF. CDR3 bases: TGTGCCAGCAGCTTAGCGGTAGGCGGCCCCTACGAGCAGTACTTC.

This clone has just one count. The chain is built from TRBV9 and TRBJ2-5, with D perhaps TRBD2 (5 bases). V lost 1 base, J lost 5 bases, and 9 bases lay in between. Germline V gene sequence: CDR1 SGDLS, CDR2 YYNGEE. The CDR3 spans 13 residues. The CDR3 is CASSVSRGETQYF. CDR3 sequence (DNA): TGTGCCAGCAGCGTATCTAGAGGGGAGACCCAGTACTTC.

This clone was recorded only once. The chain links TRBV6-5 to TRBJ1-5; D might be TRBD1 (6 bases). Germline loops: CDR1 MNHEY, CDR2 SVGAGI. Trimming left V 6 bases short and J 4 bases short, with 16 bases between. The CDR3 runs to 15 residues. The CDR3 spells CASSQGSGRNQPQHF. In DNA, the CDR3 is TGTGCCAGCAGCCAGGGGTCAGGGCGGAATCAGCCCCAGCATTTT.

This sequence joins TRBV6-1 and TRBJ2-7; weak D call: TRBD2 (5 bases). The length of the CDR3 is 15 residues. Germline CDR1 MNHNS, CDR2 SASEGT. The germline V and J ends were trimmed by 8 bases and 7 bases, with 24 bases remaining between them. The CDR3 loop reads CASVSRGNINWEQYF. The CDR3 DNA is TGTGCCAGCGTTTCGCGAGGGAACATTAACTGGGAGCAGTACTTC.

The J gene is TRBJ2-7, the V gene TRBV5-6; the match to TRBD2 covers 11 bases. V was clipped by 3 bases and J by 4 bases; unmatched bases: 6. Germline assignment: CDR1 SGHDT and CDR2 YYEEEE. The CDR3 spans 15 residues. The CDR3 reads CASSWSGTSGYEQYF. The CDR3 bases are TGTGCCAGCAGCTGGTCAGGGACTAGCGGATACGAGCAGTACTTC.

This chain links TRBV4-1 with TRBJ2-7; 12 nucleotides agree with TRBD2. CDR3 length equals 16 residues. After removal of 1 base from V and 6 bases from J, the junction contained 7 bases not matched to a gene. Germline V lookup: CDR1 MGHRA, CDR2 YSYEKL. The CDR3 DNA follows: TGCGCCAGCAGCCAAGTAAGGACTAGCGGGACATCCGAGCAGTACTTC. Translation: CASSQVRTSGTSEQYF.

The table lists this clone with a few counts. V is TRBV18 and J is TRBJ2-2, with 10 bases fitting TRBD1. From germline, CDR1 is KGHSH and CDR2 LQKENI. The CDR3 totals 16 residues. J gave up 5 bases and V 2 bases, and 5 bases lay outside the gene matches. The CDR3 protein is CASSPRTGGKTGELFF. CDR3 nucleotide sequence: TGTGCCAGCTCACCAAGGACAGGGGGGAAGACCGGGGAGCTGTTTTTT.

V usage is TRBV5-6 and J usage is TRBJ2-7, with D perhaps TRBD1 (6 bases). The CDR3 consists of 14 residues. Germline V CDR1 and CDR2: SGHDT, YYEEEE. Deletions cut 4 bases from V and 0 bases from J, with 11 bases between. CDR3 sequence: CASSVPGHSYEQYF. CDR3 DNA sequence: TGTGCCAGCAGCGTTCCGGGACACTCCTACGAGCAGTACTTC.

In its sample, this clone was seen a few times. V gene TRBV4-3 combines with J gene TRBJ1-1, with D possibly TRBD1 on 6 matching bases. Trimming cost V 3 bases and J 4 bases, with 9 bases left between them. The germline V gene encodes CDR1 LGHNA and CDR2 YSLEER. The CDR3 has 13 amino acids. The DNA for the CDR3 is TGCGCCAGCAGCCAGGAAGGGGGCACTGAAGCTTTCTTT. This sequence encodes CASSQEGGTEAFF.